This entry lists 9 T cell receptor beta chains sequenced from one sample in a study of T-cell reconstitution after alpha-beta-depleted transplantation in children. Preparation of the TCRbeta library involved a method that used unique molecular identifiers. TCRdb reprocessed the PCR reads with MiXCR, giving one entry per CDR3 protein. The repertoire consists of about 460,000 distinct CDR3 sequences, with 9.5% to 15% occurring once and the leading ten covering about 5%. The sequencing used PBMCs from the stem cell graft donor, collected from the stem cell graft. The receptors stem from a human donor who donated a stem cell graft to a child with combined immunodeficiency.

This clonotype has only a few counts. Written as DNA, the CDR3 is TGTGCCATCACTTCCGCCCCAGGGCGGGCTGGAAACACCATATATTTT. Translated, it gives CAITSAPGRAGNTIYF. The chain combines TRBV10-3 with TRBJ1-3; possibly TRBD1 for D (5 bases). CDR1 and CDR2 (germline): ENHRY, SYGVKD. Trimming left V 7 bases short and J 2 bases short, with 18 bases between. The CDR3 spans 16 residues.

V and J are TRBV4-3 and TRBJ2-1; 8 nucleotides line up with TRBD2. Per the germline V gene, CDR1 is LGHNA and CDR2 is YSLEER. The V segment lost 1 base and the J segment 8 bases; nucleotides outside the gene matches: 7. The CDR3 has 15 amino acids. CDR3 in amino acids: CASSQGYRGGYEQFF. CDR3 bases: TGCGCCAGCAGCCAAGGTTATCGGGGGGGGTATGAGCAGTTCTTC.

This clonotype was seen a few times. The DNA of the CDR3 is TGCAGTGCGCCCCCCCCCGGGAGCCCCTACAATGAGCAGTTCTTC. Residues: CSAPPPGSPYNEQFF. V and J are TRBV20-1 and TRBJ2-1, with D possibly being TRBD2 (6 bases). CDR3 length: 15 residues. The V gene lost 6 bases and the J gene lost 2 bases, with 17 bases spanning the gap. The germline CDR1 and CDR2 sequences are DFQATT and SNEGSKA (reference sequence).

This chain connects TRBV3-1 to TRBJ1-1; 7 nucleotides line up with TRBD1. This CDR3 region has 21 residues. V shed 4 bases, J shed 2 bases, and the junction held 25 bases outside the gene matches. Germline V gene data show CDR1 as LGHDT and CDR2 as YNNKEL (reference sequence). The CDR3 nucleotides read TGTGCCAGCAGCCGAACTCCGGGACAGCACCCTTCTACCACATCAAACACTGAAGCTTTCTTT. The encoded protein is CASSRTPGQHPSTTSNTEAFF.

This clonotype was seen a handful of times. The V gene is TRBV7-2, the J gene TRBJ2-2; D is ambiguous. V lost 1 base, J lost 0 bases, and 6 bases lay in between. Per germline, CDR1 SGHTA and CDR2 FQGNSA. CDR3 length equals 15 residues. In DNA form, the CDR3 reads TGTGCCAGCAGCTTAGTGCAGGCGAACACCGGGGAGCTGTTTTTT. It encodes CASSLVQANTGELFF.

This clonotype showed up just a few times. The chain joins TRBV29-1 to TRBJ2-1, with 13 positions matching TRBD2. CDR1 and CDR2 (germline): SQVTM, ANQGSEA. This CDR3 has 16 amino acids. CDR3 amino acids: CSGTGLAGRGYNEQFF. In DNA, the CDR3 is TGCAGTGGAACGGGACTAGCGGGAAGGGGTTACAATGAGCAGTTCTTC.

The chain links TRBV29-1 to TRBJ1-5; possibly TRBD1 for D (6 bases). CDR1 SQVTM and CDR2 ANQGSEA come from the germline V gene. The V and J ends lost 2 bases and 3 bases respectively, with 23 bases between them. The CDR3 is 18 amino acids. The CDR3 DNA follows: TGCAGCGTTGAAAAGTTCGAACAGGGAGGCAAGGTCAATCAGCCCCAGCATTTT. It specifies CSVEKFEQGGKVNQPQHF.

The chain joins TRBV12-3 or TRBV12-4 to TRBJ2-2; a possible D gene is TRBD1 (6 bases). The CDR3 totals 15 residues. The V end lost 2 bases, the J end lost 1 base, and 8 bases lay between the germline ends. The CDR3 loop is CASSLSRGNTGELFF. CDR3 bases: TGTGCCAGCAGTTTAAGCAGGGGGAACACCGGGGAGCTGTTTTTT.

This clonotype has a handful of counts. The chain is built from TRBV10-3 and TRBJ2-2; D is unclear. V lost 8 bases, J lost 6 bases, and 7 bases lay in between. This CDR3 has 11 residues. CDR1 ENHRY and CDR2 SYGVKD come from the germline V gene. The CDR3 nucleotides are TGTGCCATCCCCGCGGCCGGGGAGCTGTTTTTT. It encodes CAIPAAGELFF.